Listed below are T cell receptor beta chains from one sample, sequenced in a study of vaccination and CD4 T cells after COVID-19. Their antigens are not known. TCRdb re-derived calls from the PCR reads in MiXCR, one entry per CDR3 protein. Among 20,000 to 25,000 distinct CDR3 sequences, 30% to 45% were seen once, and the ten largest hold 8.6%. The starting material was CD4+ T cells from blood, cultured in vitro, obtained about 7 months after SARS-CoV-2 vaccination. Receptor source: a human donor who had recovered from COVID-19. The CDR3 runs from the conserved cysteine through the conserved F or W. Fields, in order: clone size, J gene, D gene, V gene, CDR3 protein, CDR3 DNA. The D gene is left open where the match is weak. Clone size is shown for a subset of rows, as once, few, many or a class of expanded clone.

.	TRBJ1-5	TRBD1	TRBV6-1	CASSGRWQGGGGGNQPQHF	TGTGCCAGCAGTGGCCGTTGGCAGGGGGGCGGTGGAGGCAATCAGCCCCAGCATTTT
medium-sized	TRBJ2-1	.	TRBV28	CATKDNEQFF	TGTGCCACGAAAGACAATGAGCAGTTCTTC
few	TRBJ2-7	.	TRBV27	CASSSTPFLLAKEGVEQYF	TGTGCCAGCAGTTCGACACCATTCCTCTTGGCCAAGGAGGGGGTCGAGCAGTACTTC
few	TRBJ2-5	.	TRBV15	CATSRGTIKETQYF	TGTGCCACCAGCAGAGGGACTATAAAAGAGACCCAGTACTTC
once	TRBJ2-7	.	TRBV7-3	CASSFYICSAREDSYEQYF	.
medium-sized	TRBJ2-7	TRBD1	TRBV7-2	CASSPSRDRDEQYF	TGTGCCAGCAGCCCCTCCCGGGACAGGGACGAGCAGTACTTC
few	TRBJ2-7	TRBD1	TRBV19	CASSNPGTALREQYF	TGTGCCAGTAGTAATCCCGGGACAGCACTACGTGAGCAGTACTTC
few	TRBJ2-3	TRBD2	TRBV24-1	CATSDLAGDTDTQYF	TGTGCCACCAGTGATTTAGCGGGAGACACAGATACGCAGTATTTT
.	TRBJ2-1	.	TRBV20-1	CSAGDTGNEQFF	TGCAGTGCCGGGGATACGGGCAATGAGCAGTTCTTC
.	TRBJ2-1	.	TRBV29-1	CSATGAGSNEQFF	TGCAGCGCAACCGGGGCAGGGAGCAATGAGCAGTTCTTC
.	TRBJ2-1	.	TRBV7-3	CASSLFGSTYNEQFF	TGTGCCAGCAGCTTATTTGGGTCCACGTACAATGAGCAGTTCTTC
once	TRBJ2-1	.	TRBV7-3	CASSLMEGPRNEQFF	TGTGCCAGCAGCTTAATGGAGGGCCCTCGCAATGAGCAGTTCTTC
.	TRBJ2-1	TRBD2	TRBV6-1	CASRPGTSGVWQFF	TGTGCCAGCAGACCCGGGACTAGCGGGGTGTGGCAGTTCTTC
.	TRBJ2-1	.	TRBV6-4	CASSVGRAYNEQFF	TGTGCCAGCAGTGTGGGGCGGGCCTACAATGAGCAGTTCTTC
.	TRBJ1-1	.	TRBV7-9	CASSVNPNTEAFF	TGTGCCAGCAGCGTAAACCCTAACACTGAAGCTTTCTTT
.	TRBJ1-2	TRBD1	TRBV28	CASSFWTGGGYTF	TGTGCCAGCAGTTTCTGGACAGGGGGTGGCTACACCTTC
medium-sized	TRBJ1-2	.	TRBV15	CATSRVGNYGYTF	TGTGCCACCAGCAGGGTAGGGAACTATGGCTACACCTTC
.	TRBJ2-5	TRBD2	TRBV20-1	CSAQTSGRAETQYF	TGCAGTGCGCAGACTAGCGGGAGGGCGGAGACCCAGTACTTC
few	TRBJ2-1	TRBD2	TRBV28	CASSSYSGRSSYNEQFF	TGTGCCAGCAGCAGTTATAGCGGGAGGAGCTCCTACAATGAGCAGTTCTTC
.	TRBJ1-5	.	TRBV5-8	CASSWTEGPQHF	TGTGCCAGCAGCTGGACAGAGGGGCCCCAGCATTTT
.	TRBJ2-5	TRBD2	TRBV6-2/TRBV6-3	CATSGVADRLAETQYF	TGTGCCACCAGCGGGGTAGCGGACCGATTAGCGGAGACCCAGTACTTC
.	TRBJ2-1	TRBD2	TRBV7-2	CASSDLAGYNEQFF	TGTGCCAGCAGCGACCTAGCGGGATACAATGAGCAGTTCTTC
.	TRBJ2-5	TRBD1	TRBV19	CASSKGGQGETQYF	TGTGCCAGTAGTAAAGGAGGACAGGGGGAGACCCAGTACTTC
few	TRBJ2-3	.	TRBV7-8	CASSPLRGIDTQYF	TGTGCCAGCAGCCCCCTACGCGGGATTGATACGCAGTATTTT
few	TRBJ2-5	TRBD1	TRBV7-3	CASSETGQLLGETQYF	TGTGCCAGCAGCGAAACGGGACAGCTCCTTGGAGAGACCCAGTACTTC
.	TRBJ2-1	.	TRBV6-2/TRBV6-3	CASSYSPGHYNEQFF	TGTGCCAGCAGTTACTCCCCCGGCCACTACAATGAGCAGTTCTTC
few	TRBJ2-1	TRBD2	TRBV7-8	CASTLSGSGRYNEQFF	TGTGCCAGCACCCTAAGCGGGAGCGGGCGCTACAATGAGCAGTTCTTC
.	TRBJ2-5	.	TRBV7-7	CASSLDSTSQETQYF	TGTGCCAGCAGCTTAGATTCGACCTCCCAAGAGACCCAGTACTTC
few	TRBJ1-2	.	TRBV15	CATSRDQEEGLIYGYTF	TGTGCCACCAGCAGAGATCAGGAAGAAGGTCTGATCTATGGCTACACCTTC
.	TRBJ2-7	TRBD2	TRBV7-9	CASSLAPGLAGGSTYEQYF	TGTGCCAGCAGCTTAGCTCCGGGACTAGCGGGAGGCTCTACCTACGAGCAGTACTTC
few	TRBJ2-7	.	TRBV20-1	CSASAGRAYEQYF	TGCAGTGCTAGTGCGGGCAGAGCCTACGAGCAGTACTTC
few	TRBJ2-3	.	TRBV20-1	CSARDPDLPDTQYF	TGCAGTGCCCGGGACCCCGACCTCCCAGATACGCAGTATTTT
.	TRBJ2-7	TRBD2	TRBV20-1	CSARGGLLGEQYF	TGCAGTGCTAGAGGGGGACTATTGGGAGAGCAGTACTTC
few	TRBJ2-2	TRBD2	TRBV20-1	CSATLAASTGELFF	TGCAGTGCTACACTAGCGGCCAGCACCGGGGAGCTGTTTTTT
.	TRBJ2-1	.	TRBV27	CASSRIAGAQSYNEQFF	TGTGCCAGCAGCAGAATAGCCGGTGCACAGTCCTACAATGAGCAGTTCTTC
few	TRBJ2-3	TRBD1	TRBV20-1	CSATDRGGTDTQYF	TGCAGTGCTACCGACAGGGGCGGCACAGATACGCAGTATTTT
.	TRBJ2-7	.	TRBV27	CASRGSRSYEQYF	TGTGCCAGCCGAGGGTCGAGGTCCTACGAGCAGTACTTC
.	TRBJ2-7	.	TRBV5-8	CASSPGTGGPYEQYF	TGTGCCAGCAGCCCTGGGACTGGGGGACCCTACGAGCAGTACTTC
.	TRBJ2-1	.	TRBV19	CASSSGKTAYNEQFF	TGTGCCAGTAGCTCAGGGAAGACGGCCTACAATGAGCAGTTCTTC
.	TRBJ1-1	TRBD1	TRBV20-1	CSARRDSGGTEAFF	TGCAGTGCAAGAAGGGACAGCGGGGGAACTGAAGCTTTCTTT